This TCR beta chain was identified during a study of beta chain features in type 1 diabetes. This clone was observed a few times. As yet, its antigen is unknown. The CDR3 has 15 amino acids. Germline assignment: CDR1 LNHDA and CDR2 SQIVND (reference sequence). The V and J ends lost 7 bases and 7 bases, in that order; junction bases with no gene match: 12. Donors underwent one heparinised blood draw, 100 to 150 mL on average. Cell sorting via CD45RO/CCR7/CD25/CD127/CD95/CD27 was performed to obtain CD4+ naive, central memory, regulatory and stem cell-like memory cells. Study conclusions and caveats: Patients showed naive, central memory and Treg TCRB repertoires that appeared more similar than those of healthy donors. Type 1 diabetes patients had moderately but significantly shorter TCRB CDR3s in all four CD4+ subsets. Sequencing of cDNA might inflate the share of cells that strongly express TCR.

Since all of the isolated RNA was reverse transcribed, expressed TCRB transcripts were what got sequenced. Method: immunoSEQ multiplex PCR; TCRdb's copy keeps in-frame clones and lacks some. The sample includes nearly 700,000 clones, 10% to 15% of them seen just once. Sequencing used naive CD4+ T cells from blood. The chain recombines TRBV19 with TRBJ2-1; 8 nucleotides agree with TRBD1. The origin of this receptor is a man aged 18 to 30 with type 1 diabetes. The CDR3 spells CASTPSQGVGNEQFF. In DNA form, the CDR3 reads TGTGCCAGTACGCCATCACAGGGGGTAGGGAATGAGCAGTTCTTC. The complete variable domain, with remaining parts taken from reference TRBV19 and TRBJ2-1, reads DGGITQSPKYLFRKEGQNVTLSCEQNLNHDAMYWYRQDPGQGLRLIYYSQIVNDFQKGDIAEGYSVSREKKESFPLTVTSAQKNPTAFYLCASTPSQGVGNEQFFGPGTRLTVL.